This T cell receptor (beta chain) is drawn from a study of T cell responses to AZD1222 COVID-19 vaccine (dated by TCRdb to the early 2020s). General notes on the study: AZD1222 recipients with second doses at about 4 weeks or about 12 weeks were pooled, because spike-specific TCR depth and breadth did not differ between schedules. A total of more than 230 trial participants underwent TCR sequencing, of whom approximately 210 received two doses of AZD1222 and some 26 received two doses of the MenACWY control vaccine. Trial participants were enrolled by age into subgroups of 18-55, 56-69 and 70-plus years, and about 150, 27 and 61 TCR-sequenced participants, respectively, were included in these subgroups. Overall study results and their limits: In the small 56-69-year group, the increase in depth fell short of significance, most likely because of low power. Conclusions about previously exposed vaccinees were limited because only 5 or 6 AZD1222 recipients were SARS-CoV-2 seropositive at baseline. Reportedly, close to half of the unique spike-specific TCRs recognized epitopes lying outside the regions that are mutated in the B.1.351 and B.1.1.7 variants. Participants were mostly white British and included more females than males, and it was suggested by the authors that clonal diversity may have been underestimated. CD4 TCRs associated with the vaccine covered the entire spike protein, and the dominant responses were in regions 160-218 and 743-854. Because no day 14 peak-response samples were available, repertoires were characterized only after the peak T cell response. After two AZD1222 doses, both the breadth and the depth of spike-specific TCRs were significantly higher than at day 0 and than in MenACWY recipients.

The CDR3 regions of human TCRbeta chains were subjected to immunosequencing. The original methods were these. Repertoire TCRs were matched against a reference library of SARS-CoV-2-specific TCRs generated with the MIRA antigen-specificity platform. Breadth was defined as the fraction of unique TCRs that were SARS-CoV-2-associated. Depth was defined as the fraction of total T cells that were SARS-CoV-2-associated. Using the MIRA data, each spike-specific TCR was assigned both to the spike region to which the TCR was reactive and to a CD4 or CD8 class. Log10-transformed breadth and depth values were compared by one-way ANOVA with Sidak's multiple comparisons tests. The immuneACCESS repertoire file appears here via TCRdb, limited to in-frame rearrangements. These files lack a portion of the clones; in checked studies, under half of the deficit traces to unresolved V genes, and the cause of the others is not known. The D gene and trimming were derived from the DNA, and the V and J assignments and clone size from that table. The sample data list over 150,000 clones, and 90% of these were observed just once. The top ten clones comprise around 2.9% of the sample.

This sample's time point label indicates: baseline before first vaccination. Vaccinee samples came from UK trials COV001 and COV002, including a single-blind randomized controlled phase 2/3 trial of AZD1222 (ChAdOx1 nCoV-19) in healthy adults. For TCRbeta chain sequencing, PBMC samples were collected from trial participants at day 0 and at day 28 after the second dose. The CDR3 spans 13 residues, from the cysteine through the phenylalanine. The kept DNA is CDR3 alone, 39 bases in frame from the first base. The germline V gene provides CDR1 MNHEY and CDR2 SVGAGI. V is pared back by 6 bases and J by 2 bases, with 11 bases lying between the germline termini. Turning to this clone: Its antigen target is currently unknown. No qualities accompany the bases; no much larger clone lies one base away.

The sequence was obtained from an adult in good health. Sequenced here: peripheral blood, sampled on day 0 of AZD1222 vaccination. The chain uses TRBV6-5 and TRBJ2-7; confidence is insufficient to name the D gene. Here the CDR3 is given as CASSPVSAYEQYF. The DNA sequence is TGTGCCAGCAGCCCCGTATCTGCCTACGAGCAGTACTTC.